A selection of T cell receptor beta chains follows, all from one sample in a study of T-cell reconstitution after alpha-beta-depleted transplantation in children. A single record per CDR3 protein comes from TCRdb applying MiXCR to the PCR reads. Of under 750,000 distinct CDR3 sequences in the sample, more than 20% were seen once. The sequencing used PBMCs, mostly from graft donor cells, collected 360 days after TCRalphabeta/CD19-depleted stem cell transplant. The receptors originated from a boy in the first two years of life who had a stem cell transplant for acute myeloid leukemia, so the T cells may come from the graft donor. Each CDR3 is given with its conserved first and last residue. D genes are given only for firm matches. Size values are once, few and many counts, or a class for expanded clones, and some rows have none.

CDR3nt	CDR3aa	abundance	v_gene	j_gene	d_gene
TGTGCCAGCACATGGGACACCAACTATGGCTACACCTTC	CASTWDTNYGYTF	many	TRBV28	TRBJ1-2	.
TGCAGTGCTAGAGGGTGGGATCTGGGAAACATTCAGTACTTC	CSARGWDLGNIQYF	.	TRBV20-1	TRBJ2-4	.
TGTGCCAGCCACAGGGGGCAAGGCCAGCCCCAGCATTTT	CASHRGQGQPQHF	few	TRBV6-6	TRBJ1-5	TRBD1
TGTGCCAGCAGGGGACACGGCTTGAATGAAAAACTGTTTTTT	CASRGHGLNEKLFF	.	TRBV28	TRBJ1-4	.
TGCAGTGCTTTAGTACGATGGGAGCAGTACTTC	CSALVRWEQYF	.	TRBV20-1	TRBJ2-7	.
TGTGCCACCTGGGACAGGGGTGTCCCACCCCTCCACTTT	CATWDRGVPPLHF	many	TRBV10-3	TRBJ1-6	TRBD1
TGTGCCAGCAGCTCGCGGACTAGCGGGGCTCAAACAGATACGCAGTATTTT	CASSSRTSGAQTDTQYF	many	TRBV7-2	TRBJ2-3	TRBD2
TGTGCCAGCAGGATTGTCAGGGGAAATCTCAATGAGCAGTTCTTC	CASRIVRGNLNEQFF	.	TRBV6-1	TRBJ2-1	.
TGTGCCAGCAGTCCAACCCGGGACAGGGACGATAATTCACCCCTCCACTTT	CASSPTRDRDDNSPLHF	few	TRBV12-3/TRBV12-4	TRBJ1-6	TRBD1
TGTGCCAGCAGCCCCCGGGACTCCAATCCAGAGACCCAGTACTTC	CASSPRDSNPETQYF	many	TRBV7-9	TRBJ2-5	.
TGTGCCAGCAGCGCCGTTGGGGCGAGGGACCGAGGCTATGGCTACACCTTC	CASSAVGARDRGYGYTF	few	TRBV9	TRBJ1-2	.
TGTGCCAGCAGCCCGAGGGTGGGCAGGGGGCAGGTCGGGGAGCTGTTTTTT	CASSPRVGRGQVGELFF	many	TRBV4-2	TRBJ2-2	TRBD1
TGTGCCACCAGCAGAGATCTAGGGCGGAGGAGCAATCAGCCCCAGCATTTT	CATSRDLGRRSNQPQHF	.	TRBV15	TRBJ1-5	.
TGTGCCAGCAGCTTAGTCTATCAGGGTTTGTCGACTAATGAAAAACTGTTTTTT	CASSLVYQGLSTNEKLFF	many	TRBV7-9	TRBJ1-4	.
TGCAGCGTTGAAAAGGGTATCTTGCCACAAGAGACCCAGTACTTC	CSVEKGILPQETQYF	many	TRBV29-1	TRBJ2-5	.
TGTGCCAGCAGCTTAACACAGGGCTCCTACAATGAGCAGTTCTTC	CASSLTQGSYNEQFF	.	TRBV7-3	TRBJ2-1	.
TGTGCCAGCAGGCCTCGGGCCTCTAGCACAGATACGCAGTATTTT	CASRPRASSTDTQYF	few	TRBV12-3/TRBV12-4	TRBJ2-3	.
TGCGCCAGCAGCTCATCCAGGGACAACACCGGGGAGCTGTTTTTT	CASSSSRDNTGELFF	few	TRBV5-1	TRBJ2-2	.
TGTGCCAGCAGCACATGGGTGGAGCGGATCTTCTACGAGCAGTACTTC	CASSTWVERIFYEQYF	many	TRBV7-2	TRBJ2-7	.
TGTGCCACCAGCAGAGATTTTCCAGGGTACAATGAGCAGTTCTTC	CATSRDFPGYNEQFF	.	TRBV15	TRBJ2-1	.
TGCAGCGTCCAAGGATGGACCACTGAAGCTTTCTTT	CSVQGWTTEAFF	.	TRBV29-1	TRBJ1-1	.
TGTGCCAGCAGCTTAACTAGCGCCACTGGGAATGAGCAGTTCTTC	CASSLTSATGNEQFF	few	TRBV11-2	TRBJ2-1	TRBD2
TGTGCCAGCAGTTTTCGGACAGGGAGCTCCTACGAGCAGTACTTC	CASSFRTGSSYEQYF	few	TRBV27	TRBJ2-7	TRBD1
TGTGCCAGCAGTTACCAGGCTGGGGCCAACGTCCTGACTTTC	CASSYQAGANVLTF	.	TRBV12-3/TRBV12-4	TRBJ2-6	.
TGTGCCAGCAGCTTGGGAGGGTTAACAACTAATGAAAAACTGTTTTTT	CASSLGGLTTNEKLFF	once	TRBV7-2	TRBJ1-4	.
TGCAGTGCTAGAGAGGTGGGGGACATTCAGTACTTC	CSAREVGDIQYF	many	TRBV20-1	TRBJ2-4	.
TGTGCCAGCAGTTACTCGACCCCGGGCCCCTCCTACAATGAGCAGTTCTTC	CASSYSTPGPSYNEQFF	many	TRBV6-5	TRBJ2-1	.
TGTGCCAGCAGTGGAGAGTGGAACCAGTTCTTC	CASSGEWNQFF	few	TRBV2	TRBJ2-1	.
TGCAGTGCTAGAGGGGCTGGCGGGGAGCTGTTTTTT	CSARGAGGELFF	many	TRBV20-1	TRBJ2-2	.
TGCGCCAGCAGCCAAGTAGACAGCAATGAGCAGTTCTTC	CASSQVDSNEQFF	many	TRBV4-1	TRBJ2-1	.
TGCGCCAGCAGCACGCTATATGGGCGGGACGGAATCAATGAGCAGTTCTTC	CASSTLYGRDGINEQFF	.	TRBV4-1	TRBJ2-1	.
TGTGCCAGCAGCTTAGCCCCCGTCGCCGCCCCAGCATACTACGAGCAGTACTTC	CASSLAPVAAPAYYEQYF	.	TRBV7-2	TRBJ2-7	.
TGCAGTGCTAAGGCGGCCTCCTCCTACAATGAGCAGTTCTTC	CSAKAASSYNEQFF	many	TRBV20-1	TRBJ2-1	.
TGTGCCAGCACCTACAAGAGGGTTGGCGAGCAGTACTTC	CASTYKRVGEQYF	.	TRBV12-3/TRBV12-4	TRBJ2-7	.
TGTGCCAGCAGTGGGTTCGTGCATGACAGGGTCGCGAACACCGGGGAGCTGTTTTTT	CASSGFVHDRVANTGELFF	few	TRBV25-1	TRBJ2-2	TRBD1
TGTGCCAGCAGTTTCAGGGCTTTAGGGGAGCTGTTTTTT	CASSFRALGELFF	few	TRBV12-3/TRBV12-4	TRBJ2-2	.
TGTGCCAGCAGGTGGGGGGGAGTAGAGACCCAGTACTTC	CASRWGGVETQYF	many	TRBV12-3/TRBV12-4	TRBJ2-5	TRBD2
TGTGCCAGCAGCTTGACGACTAGCGGGGGCTCAATAGATACGCAGTATTTT	CASSLTTSGGSIDTQYF	.	TRBV5-6	TRBJ2-3	TRBD2
TGTGCCAGCAGCTTGTACAGCAGACGCACAGATACGCAGTATTTT	CASSLYSRRTDTQYF	many	TRBV5-6	TRBJ2-3	.
TGTGCCAGCTCACCAGGACAGGGGACCAACGAGCAGTACTTC	CASSPGQGTNEQYF	.	TRBV18	TRBJ2-7	TRBD1
TGTGCCAGCGGACCACTCAGGGGCTTCACAGATACGCAGTATTTT	CASGPLRGFTDTQYF	once	TRBV3-1	TRBJ2-3	.
TGTGCCATCAGTGACAGTACCGGTGGGGAGCTGTTTTTT	CAISDSTGGELFF	.	TRBV10-3	TRBJ2-2	.
TGTGCCAGCAGCTTAGATGACAGTGACCAGCCCCAGCATTTT	CASSLDDSDQPQHF	few	TRBV7-9	TRBJ1-5	.
TGTGCCAGCAGTTCCAGACAGGGGGACACAGATACGCAGTATTTT	CASSSRQGDTDTQYF	.	TRBV11-3	TRBJ2-3	TRBD1
TGTGCCAGCAGCTTCGCCCCCGGGACAGGGCCCCTAACAGGGGCCTACGAGCAGTACTTC	CASSFAPGTGPLTGAYEQYF	few	TRBV7-6	TRBJ2-7	TRBD1